Below are 29 T cell receptor beta chains sequenced from a single sample in a study of blood T cell repertoires in COVID-19. The repertoire was sequenced with immunoSEQ multiplex PCR; TCRdb's copy has only in-frame clones and lacks some. The sample includes 250,000 to 350,000 clones, 88% seen only once; the top ten take around 2%. Sequenced: PBMCs or T cells enriched from blood (not recorded which). These receptors all stem from a woman in her sixties or seventies in a cohort exposed to, infected with or recovered from COVID-19 (not recorded which).

V is TRBV7-6 and J is TRBJ2-1; the match to TRBD2 covers 11 bases. V dropped 5 bases and J dropped 0; count of bases not matched to a gene: 6. The germline V gene has CDR1 SGHVS and CDR2 FNYEAQ. This CDR3 has 17 residues. CDR3 sequence: CASSAVSGRDSYNEQFF. In DNA form, the CDR3 reads TGTGCCAGCAGCGCCGTTAGCGGGAGGGACTCCTACAATGAGCAGTTCTTC.

The chain carries TRBV5-3 and TRBJ2-7; D is uncertain. TRBV5-3 belongs to the ORF category, with a function that is uncertain. Trimming left V 4 bases short and J 2 bases short, with 13 bases between. The CDR3 consists of 14 residues. The DNA for the CDR3 is TGTGCCAGAAGCCCACCAACACCCACCTACGAGCAGTACTTC. This translates into CARSPPTPTYEQYF.

This chain links TRBV7-9 with TRBJ1-5; D call uncertain. The CDR3 sequence is 12 residues long. The V gene's germline CDR1 is SEHNR and CDR2 FQNEAQ (reference sequence). Trimming took off 3 bases at V and 3 bases at J, with 3 bases between the two ends. The CDR3 loop reads CASSFVNQPQHF. The CDR3, as DNA: TGTGCCAGCAGCTTCGTCAATCAGCCCCAGCATTTT.

This rearrangement joins TRBV11-2 to TRBJ2-2; 10 nucleotides agree with TRBD2. V lost 7 bases and J lost 4; bases outside the gene matches: 9. CDR1 and CDR2 (germline): SGHAT, FQNNGV. The CDR3 has 16 amino acids. Here the CDR3 DNA reads TGTGCCAGCAACCTTCTAGCGGGAGCGCCCACCGGGGAGCTGTTTTTT. It encodes CASNLLAGAPTGELFF.

The chain joins TRBV7-2 to TRBJ2-7, with D possibly being TRBD1 (6 bases). V lost 1 base, J lost 0 bases, and 7 bases lay in between. This CDR3 contains 14 residues. Per the germline V gene, CDR1 is SGHTA and CDR2 is FQGNSA. In DNA, the CDR3 is TGTGCCAGCAGCTTAGGCAGGGGCTCCTACGAGCAGTACTTC. It codes for CASSLGRGSYEQYF.

The chain combines TRBV19 with TRBJ2-4; a weak D match, TRBD2 (7 bases). Trimming shortened V by 0 bases and J by 6 bases, and 15 bases separated the two germline ends. Germline CDR1 and CDR2: LNHDA and SQIVND (reference sequence). The CDR3 extends over 16 amino acids. CDR3 loop: CASSIDVGGRGNIQYF. The CDR3 nucleotides read TGTGCCAGTAGTATAGACGTGGGGGGGCGAGGAAACATTCAGTACTTC.

Here the CDR3 DNA reads TGTGCCTGGAGTACAGGACAGGGTAGCGATGAGCAGTTCTTC. Protein product: CAWSTGQGSDEQFF. The rearrangement links TRBV30 to TRBJ2-1; 8 bases agree with TRBD1. CDR1 and CDR2 from the germline V gene are GTSNPN and SVGIG (reference sequence). V dropped 2 bases and J dropped 8; count of bases not matched to a gene: 8. The CDR3 runs to 14 residues.

This chain uses TRBV13 with TRBJ2-5; D possibly corresponds to TRBD2 (5 bases). This CDR3 contains 15 residues. CDR1 and CDR2 from the germline V gene are PRHDT and FYEKMQ (reference sequence). V dropped 2 bases and J dropped 5 bases, with 15 bases sitting between them. The CDR3 region has the DNA TGTGCCAGCAGCTTAAGTAGCGCTGGTGGGGAGACCCAGTACTTC. Translating it yields CASSLSSAGGETQYF.

The rearrangement joins TRBV30 to TRBJ2-2; unclear D gene. Germline V gene sequence: CDR1 GTSNPN, CDR2 SVGIG (reference sequence). The CDR3 loop spans 13 amino acids. Trimming removed 0 bases from V and 2 bases from J, with 4 bases in between. CDR3 bases: TGTGCCTGGAGTGTATTAAACACCGGGGAGCTGTTTTTT. Translation gives CAWSVLNTGELFF.

The J gene is TRBJ2-1, the V gene TRBV2; 13 bases fit TRBD2. Germline lookup yields CDR1 SNHLY and CDR2 FYNNEI. The CDR3 consists of 20 residues. The V segment lost 5 bases and the J segment 8 bases; nucleotides outside the gene matches: 21. The chain's CDR3 is CASSKPGTSGKGELVDEQFF. The CDR3 DNA reads as TGTGCCAGCAGTAAACCCGGGACTAGCGGGAAGGGGGAACTAGTCGATGAGCAGTTCTTC.

J is TRBJ2-3 and V is TRBV28, with a weak D call TRBD2 (5 bases). There are 15 residues in the CDR3. Germline V gene data show CDR1 as MDHEN and CDR2 as SYDVKM. V gave up 3 bases and J gave up 0 bases, with 10 bases separating them. CDR3 region: CASSFWRTSTDTQYF. The CDR3 DNA sequence: TGTGCCAGCAGTTTCTGGCGGACTAGCACAGATACGCAGTATTTT.

The chain is built from TRBV28 and TRBJ2-2, with D tentatively TRBD1 (5 bases). Germline CDR1 MDHEN, CDR2 SYDVKM. This CDR3 spans 12 amino acids. The germline V and J ends were trimmed by 7 bases and 5 bases, with 8 bases remaining between them. CDR3 protein: CASMKGTGELFF. The CDR3 DNA reads as TGTGCCAGCATGAAGGGGACCGGGGAGCTGTTTTTT.

The chain couples TRBV7-2 to TRBJ1-3; 7 bases map to TRBD1. The J segment lost 0 bases and the V segment lost 5 bases, leaving 7 bases of the junction unmatched. This CDR3 has 16 amino acids. Germline loops: CDR1 SGHTA, CDR2 FQGNSA. CDR3 protein: CASSDAGTVSGNTIYF. The DNA of the CDR3 is TGTGCCAGCAGCGACGCCGGGACAGTCTCTGGAAACACCATATATTTT.

J is TRBJ2-1 and V is TRBV25-1; 11 bases agree with TRBD2. Germline V CDR1 and CDR2: MGHDK, SYGVNS. Trimming took 11 bases from V and 9 from J; bases not matched to a gene: 15. The CDR3 loop spans 15 amino acids. The chain's CDR3 is CASARTSGSVAEQFF. Written as DNA, the CDR3 is TGTGCCTCAGCAAGAACTAGCGGGAGTGTGGCTGAGCAGTTCTTC.

The gene calls are TRBV15 and TRBJ2-7, with 7 bases lining up with TRBD2. The J segment lost 7 bases and the V segment lost 3 bases, leaving 12 bases of the junction unmatched. CDR3 length equals 15 residues. The germline V gene has CDR1 LNHNV and CDR2 YYDKDF (reference sequence). CDR3 sequence: CATSRVTVGGREQYF. DNA of the CDR3: TGTGCCACCAGCAGGGTTACAGTGGGGGGGAGGGAGCAGTACTTC.

The J gene is TRBJ2-3, the V gene TRBV5-4; a weak D match, TRBD2 (5 bases). The CDR3 spans 14 residues. Germline CDR1 and CDR2: SGHNT and YYREEE (reference sequence). Trimming left V 7 bases short and J 2 bases short, with 14 bases between. In DNA form, the CDR3 reads TGTGCCAGCCAACCGTTCCGGGACACAGATACGCAGTATTTT. Translating it yields CASQPFRDTDTQYF.

This chain connects TRBV15 to TRBJ2-5; D possibly corresponds to TRBD1 (6 bases). Germline CDR1 and CDR2: LNHNV and YYDKDF (reference sequence). Deletions cut 0 bases from V and 4 bases from J, with 12 bases between. The CDR3 is 15 amino acids. The CDR3: CATSREFWGRETQYF. In DNA, the CDR3 is TGTGCCACCAGCAGAGAATTTTGGGGGCGAGAGACCCAGTACTTC.

This chain uses TRBV14 with TRBJ2-1, with D perhaps TRBD2 (6 bases). The CDR3 sequence is 16 residues long. V dropped 4 bases and J dropped 7 bases, with 20 bases sitting between them. Per the germline V gene, CDR1 is SGHDN and CDR2 is FVKESK. The CDR3 nucleotides are TGTGCCAGCAGCCCGAAGACTAGGTTGTTTGCGAATGAGCAGTTCTTC. As protein: CASSPKTRLFANEQFF.

This chain joins TRBV6-5 and TRBJ1-6; possible D gene TRBD1, 5 bases. Germline V gives CDR1 MNHEY, CDR2 SVGAGI. Deletions cut 2 bases from V and 16 bases from J, with 9 bases between. The CDR3 covers 11 residues. CDR3 nucleotide sequence: TGTGCCAGCAGTTACGGGGGGGGACTCCACTTT. Translation gives CASSYGGGLHF.

The chain recombines TRBV7-9 with TRBJ2-5; TRBD1 agrees at 8 bases. Germline V lookup: CDR1 SEHNR, CDR2 FQNEAQ (reference sequence). J lost 2 bases, V lost 5 bases, and 4 bases had no gene match. The CDR3 length is 14 residues. Here the CDR3 reads CASSRGTGQETQYF. The CDR3 DNA reads TGTGCCAGCAGCCGGGGGACAGGACAAGAGACCCAGTACTTC.

This clone has just a few counts. This rearrangement joins TRBV6-6 to TRBJ2-2; the D is unclear. The ends were cut back, 7 bases at V and 8 bases at J, with 17 bases in the middle. Germline V CDR1 and CDR2: MNHNY, SVGAGI (reference sequence). This CDR3 spans 14 amino acids. CDR3 bases: TGTGCCAGCACATTCAACTATAACTCTGGGGAGCTGTTTTTT. Amino acid sequence: CASTFNYNSGELFF.

Here the CDR3 DNA reads TGTGCCAGCAGCGTAGGAGGCGCCGCCTACGAGCAGTACTTC. Amino acids: CASSVGGAAYEQYF. The chain combines TRBV9 with TRBJ2-7, with no clear D. Germline CDR1 and CDR2: SGDLS and YYNGEE. V was shortened by 0 bases and J by 2 bases, with 9 bases between the two germline ends. The CDR3 consists of 14 residues.

This chain uses TRBV19 with TRBJ1-5; 7 bases fit TRBD1. The CDR3 spans 13 residues. V trimming: 4 bases; J trimming: 8 bases; junction bases outside the gene matches: 5. CDR1 is LNHDA, CDR2 SQIVND, per germline (reference sequence). The CDR3 DNA reads TGTGCCAGTAGTAACAGGGGCGTCGAGCCCCAGCATTTT. It is translated as CASSNRGVEPQHF.

The gene calls are TRBV5-3 and TRBJ1-5; 7 nucleotides agree with TRBD1. TRBV5-3 is an ORF for which the function is uncertain. CDR3 size: 15 residues. The V gene end was trimmed by 3 bases and the J gene end by 0 bases; junction bases not matched to a gene: 3. CDR3 protein: CARSWDSGSNQPQHF. The CDR3 DNA is TGTGCCAGAAGCTGGGACAGTGGTAGCAATCAGCCCCAGCATTTT.

This chain joins TRBV7-9 and TRBJ1-2; 10 nucleotides align to TRBD1. This CDR3 has 14 residues. Germline assignment: CDR1 SEHNR and CDR2 FQNEAQ (reference sequence). V was clipped by 5 bases and J by 7 bases; unmatched bases: 7. The CDR3 spells CASSTGTGDRGYTF. The CDR3 DNA reads TGTGCCAGCAGCACCGGGACAGGGGACCGTGGCTACACCTTC. Filled out from reference TRBV7-9 and TRBJ1-2, the complete variable domain reads DTGVSQNPRHKITKRGQNVTFRCDPISEHNRLYWYRQTLGQGPEFLTYFQNEAQLEKSRLLSDRFSAERPKGSFSTLEIQRTEQGDSAMYLCASSTGTGDRGYTFGSGTRLTVV.

V is TRBV6-5 and J is TRBJ1-1; 9 bases are shared with TRBD1. The germline gives CDR1 MNHEY, CDR2 SVGAGI. There are 14 residues in the CDR3. After removal of 7 bases from V and 6 bases from J, the junction contained 9 bases not matched to a gene. The CDR3 DNA reads TGTGCCAGCACCCTCACAGGGGGCGAGTCTGAAGCTTTCTTT. Translation: CASTLTGGESEAFF.

The V gene is TRBV5-4, the J gene TRBJ2-1; the D is unclear. Between the trimmed V and J ends, which lost 4 bases and 4 bases, there was a span of 12 bases. The CDR3 runs 14 residues. The germline CDR1 and CDR2 sequences are SGHNT and YYREEE (reference sequence). The CDR3 DNA reads as TGTGCCAGCAGCCCCCTGGCCTTATACAATGAGCAGTTCTTC. Its translation: CASSPLALYNEQFF. Variable domain in full (rest from reference TRBV5-4 and TRBJ2-1): ETGVTQSPTHLIKTRGQQVTLRCSSQSGHNTVSWYQQALGQGPQFIFQYYREEENGRGNFPPRFSGLQFPNYSSELNVNALELDDSALYLCASSPLALYNEQFFGPGTRLTVL.

The V call is TRBV20-1, the J call TRBJ1-4; 10 bases are a match to TRBD1. J gave up 7 bases and V 3 bases, and 5 bases lay outside the gene matches. Per germline, CDR1 DFQATT and CDR2 SNEGSKA (reference sequence). This CDR3 is 14 amino acids long. The CDR3 protein is CSASDRGQSEKLFF. The DNA of the CDR3 is TGCAGTGCTAGTGACAGGGGGCAGAGTGAAAAACTGTTTTTT.

This clone has just one count. The chain couples TRBV18 to TRBJ2-7; possible D gene TRBD1, 6 bases. CDR3 length: 12 amino acids. CDR1 is KGHSH and CDR2 is LQKENI in the germline V gene. Trimming pared 4 bases from V and 6 bases from J, leaving 10 bases between. The CDR3 sequence: CASSLNRVEQYF. CDR3 bases: TGTGCCAGCTCACTTAACAGGGTCGAGCAGTACTTC.